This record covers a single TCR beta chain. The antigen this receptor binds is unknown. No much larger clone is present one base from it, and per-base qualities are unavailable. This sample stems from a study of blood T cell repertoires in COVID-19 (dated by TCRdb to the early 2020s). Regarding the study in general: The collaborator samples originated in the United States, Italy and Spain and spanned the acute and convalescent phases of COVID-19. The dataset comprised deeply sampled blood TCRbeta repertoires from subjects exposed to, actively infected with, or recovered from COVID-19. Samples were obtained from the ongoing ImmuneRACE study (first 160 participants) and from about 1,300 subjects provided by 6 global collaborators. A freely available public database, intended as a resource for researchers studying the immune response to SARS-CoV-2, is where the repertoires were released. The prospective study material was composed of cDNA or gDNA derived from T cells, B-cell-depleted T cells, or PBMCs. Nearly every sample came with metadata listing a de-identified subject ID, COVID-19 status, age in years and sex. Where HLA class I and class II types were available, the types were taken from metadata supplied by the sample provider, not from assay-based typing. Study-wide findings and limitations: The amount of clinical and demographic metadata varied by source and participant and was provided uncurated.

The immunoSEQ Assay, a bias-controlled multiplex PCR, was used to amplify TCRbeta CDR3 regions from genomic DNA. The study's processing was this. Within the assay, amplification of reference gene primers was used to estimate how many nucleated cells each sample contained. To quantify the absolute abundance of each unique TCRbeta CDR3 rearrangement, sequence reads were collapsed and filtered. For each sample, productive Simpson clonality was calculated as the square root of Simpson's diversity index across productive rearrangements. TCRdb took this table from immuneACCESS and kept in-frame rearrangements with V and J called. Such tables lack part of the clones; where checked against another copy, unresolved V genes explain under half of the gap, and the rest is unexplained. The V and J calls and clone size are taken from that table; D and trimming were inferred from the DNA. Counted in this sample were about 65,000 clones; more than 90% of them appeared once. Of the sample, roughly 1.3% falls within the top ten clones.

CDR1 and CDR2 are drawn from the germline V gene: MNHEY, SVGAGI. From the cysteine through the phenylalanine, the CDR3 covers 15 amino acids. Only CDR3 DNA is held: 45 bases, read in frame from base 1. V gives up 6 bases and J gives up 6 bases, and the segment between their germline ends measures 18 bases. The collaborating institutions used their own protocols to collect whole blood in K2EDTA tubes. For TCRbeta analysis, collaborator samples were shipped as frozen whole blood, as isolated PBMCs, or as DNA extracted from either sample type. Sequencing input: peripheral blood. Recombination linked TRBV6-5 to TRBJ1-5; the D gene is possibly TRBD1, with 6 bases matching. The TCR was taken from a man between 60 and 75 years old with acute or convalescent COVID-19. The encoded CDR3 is CASRQMVGGAQPQHF. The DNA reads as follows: TGTGCCAGCAGACAAATGGTTGGGGGGGCTCAGCCCCAGCATTTT.